The rows below give T cell receptor beta chains drawn from one sample of a study of blood T cell repertoires in COVID-19. The method was immunoSEQ multiplex PCR; TCRdb's version includes in-frame clones alone and lacks a portion of them. In the table there are over 200,000 clones, approximately 91% of which are singletons. Sequences were obtained from peripheral blood. These receptor sequences come from a woman aged 55-70 years with acute or convalescent COVID-19. Each CDR3 is given with its conserved first and last residue. D genes are given only for firm matches. A clone size is listed for some rows: how often the clone was seen (once, few, many), or a class if it is expanded.

>.|14|TRBJ2-5|TRBD2|TRBV2
TGTGCCAGCAGAGCGGGAGCACCTCAAGAGACCCAGTACTTC
CASRAGAPQETQYF
>.|16|TRBJ2-1|TRBD2|TRBV7-3
TGTGCCAGCAGCCACGGGACTAGCGGGTACTACAATGAGCAGTTCTTC
CASSHGTSGYYNEQFF
>.|15|TRBJ2-5|TRBD1|TRBV4-3
TGCGCCAGCAGCCAAGAAGGGGGCGACCGGGAGACCCAGTACTTC
CASSQEGGDRETQYF
>.|16|TRBJ2-5|.|TRBV19
TGTGCCAGTAGTATAGTTTCGACAGGGAGGCAAGAGACCCAGTACTTC
CASSIVSTGRQETQYF
>.|11|TRBJ1-6|.|TRBV6-2/TRBV6-3
TGTGCCAGCAGCATAGGGGGACCCCTCCACTTT
CASSIGGPLHF
>.|14|TRBJ1-5|.|TRBV19
TGTGCCAGTACCCTAAGGCGGGTAAATCAGCCCCAGCATTTT
CASTLRRVNQPQHF
>.|11|TRBJ1-1|.|TRBV20-1
TGCAGTGCTAGAGTAAACACTGAAGCTTTCTTT
CSARVNTEAFF
>.|10|TRBJ2-1|.|TRBV6-2/TRBV6-3
TGTGCCAGCAGTCGCAATGAGCAGTTCTTC
CASSRNEQFF
>.|15|TRBJ1-1|.|TRBV6-6
TGTGCCAGCAGTTACTCGTATCAGGGAGGTACTGAAGCTTTCTTT
CASSYSYQGGTEAFF
>.|16|TRBJ1-5|TRBD1|TRBV19
TGTGCCAGTAGTCCTCAGGGACAGGGTGGGAATCAGCCCCAGCATTTT
CASSPQGQGGNQPQHF
>once|14|TRBJ2-2|.|TRBV5-6
TGTGCCAGCAGCTTGGCCGGGGGCACCGGGGAGCTGTTTTTT
CASSLAGGTGELFF
>.|14|TRBJ2-5|.|TRBV6-5
TGTGCCAGCAGTTACTCGTCTAGCCGAGAGACCCAGTACTTC
CASSYSSSRETQYF
>.|16|TRBJ1-6|TRBD1|TRBV11-2
TGTGCCAGCAGCTTCCAGGGACAGGCCCCGAATTCACCCCTCCACTTT
CASSFQGQAPNSPLHF
>.|12|TRBJ1-1|TRBD1|TRBV29-1
TGCAGCGTCGCAGACAGGGCCGGGGGAGCTTTCTTT
CSVADRAGGAFF
>.|12|TRBJ1-1|.|TRBV6-2/TRBV6-3
TGTGCCAGCAGTTACTCGAGGATTGAAGCTTTCTTT
CASSYSRIEAFF
>.|13|TRBJ1-4|.|TRBV6-5
TGTGCCAGCAGGCCGGGAGGATTAGAAAAACTGTTTTTT
CASRPGGLEKLFF
>.|12|TRBJ1-2|TRBD1|TRBV19
TGTGCCAGTAGTCCGGACAGGGTTGGCTACACCTTC
CASSPDRVGYTF
>.|13|TRBJ1-5|.|TRBV5-1
TGCGCCAGCAGCGTGAGTCCGAGTCAGCCCCAGCATTTT
CASSVSPSQPQHF
>.|14|TRBJ1-6|.|TRBV2
TGTGCCAGCATCCCCGGCAGGGTTAATTCACCCCTCCACTTT
CASIPGRVNSPLHF
>.|14|TRBJ1-5|TRBD1|TRBV9
TGTGCCGGCAGACAGGGGGCTTGCAATCAGCCCCAGCATTTT
CAGRQGACNQPQHF
>.|16|TRBJ2-6|.|TRBV7-9
TGTGCCAGCAGCAAAGAAGGGACATCGGGGGCCAACGTCCTGACTTTC
CASSKEGTSGANVLTF
>.|15|TRBJ1-4|.|TRBV5-1
TGCGCCAGCAGCTTGGGGTCAGGGAATTATGAAAAACTGTTTTTT
CASSLGSGNYEKLFF
>.|13|TRBJ1-2|TRBD1|TRBV6-5
TGTGCCAGCAGTTACCAGGGGGTTGCTGGCTACACCTTC
CASSYQGVAGYTF
>.|14|TRBJ1-2|TRBD1|TRBV28
TGTGCCAGCGGGTACTGGACAGGGTCGGTTGGCTACACCTTC
CASGYWTGSVGYTF
>.|15|TRBJ2-7|TRBD1|TRBV10-3
TGTGCCATCAGTAATCCGACAGGGGGTTCCTACGAGCAGTACTTC
CAISNPTGGSYEQYF
>once|16|TRBJ1-2|TRBD1|TRBV18
TGTGCCAGCTCACGGGGGACAGGGGCCACTAACTATGGCTACACCTTC
CASSRGTGATNYGYTF
>.|13|TRBJ1-2|.|TRBV20-1
TGCAGTGCTAGTCGCACAGGGAGCTATGGCTACACCTTC
CSASRTGSYGYTF
>.|13|TRBJ2-3|.|TRBV18
TGTGCCAGCTCACGCCAGGGAACAGATACGCAGTATTTT
CASSRQGTDTQYF
>.|15|TRBJ1-5|TRBD1|TRBV18
TGTGCCAGCTCACCTGGGACAGGGCAGGATCAGCCCCAGCATTTT
CASSPGTGQDQPQHF
>.|15|TRBJ2-5|TRBD1|TRBV19
TGTGCCAGTAGTCCCTTGGGACAGGGAGGAGAGACCCAGTACTTC
CASSPLGQGGETQYF
>.|18|TRBJ2-7|TRBD2|TRBV7-2
TGTGCCAGCAGCTTGGGGGTTAGCGGGGGAGCAAGCTCCTACGAGCAGTACTTC
CASSLGVSGGASSYEQYF
>.|15|TRBJ1-4|TRBD1|TRBV6-5
TGTGCCAGCAGTTACGGGGACAGGTCTTCTGAAAAACTGTTTTTT
CASSYGDRSSEKLFF
>.|15|TRBJ2-1|TRBD2|TRBV6-2/TRBV6-3
TGTGCCAGCAGTTACTCAGCGGGGCAAAACAATGAGCAGTTCTTC
CASSYSAGQNNEQFF
>.|15|TRBJ1-4|.|TRBV28
TGTGCCAGCCGGGGGGGGCAGGGATACCGTGAAAAACTGTTTTTT
CASRGGQGYREKLFF
>.|15|TRBJ1-4|.|TRBV19
TGTGCCAGTAAGGTGGGGCCCACCGCAGGTGAAAAACTGTTTTTT
CASKVGPTAGEKLFF
>once|19|TRBJ2-3|TRBD2|TRBV19
TGTGCCAGTAGTGGCGGCAGGGTCCGTTGGCGGGAGGCCACAGATACGCAGTATTTT
CASSGGRVRWREATDTQYF
>.|18|TRBJ2-1|.|TRBV15
TGTGCCACCAGCAGGCGTACCACGACAGTGATGTTCGTCAATGAGCAGTTCTTC
CATSRRTTTVMFVNEQFF
>.|14|TRBJ1-5|.|TRBV19
TGTGCCAGTACCAGGGGCTATAGCAATCAGCCCCAGCATTTT
CASTRGYSNQPQHF
>once|15|TRBJ2-3|TRBD2|TRBV4-1
TGCGCCAGCAGCCGATTTAGCGGGGGGGTAGATACGCAGTATTTT
CASSRFSGGVDTQYF
>.|14|TRBJ2-7|.|TRBV12-5
TGTGCTAGTGGTTTTCCGGACAGAACCTACGAGCAGTACTTC
CASGFPDRTYEQYF
>.|15|TRBJ2-2|.|TRBV7-9
TGTGCCAGCAGCCCGGGACAGGCGGGAGCCGGGGAGCTGTTTTTT
CASSPGQAGAGELFF
>.|14|TRBJ1-3|.|TRBV7-9
TGTGCCAGCAGATTCGACAGCTCTGGAAACACCATATATTTT
CASRFDSSGNTIYF
>.|14|TRBJ1-5|TRBD1|TRBV28
TGTGCCAGCAGCCCTGGGACAGCCCATCAGCCCCAGCATTTT
CASSPGTAHQPQHF
>.|14|TRBJ1-5|TRBD1|TRBV5-1
TGCGCCAGCAGCCCGGACAGGGGTGATCAGCCCCAGCATTTT
CASSPDRGDQPQHF
>.|15|TRBJ2-7|TRBD1|TRBV10-2
TGCGCCGCGCCCCCTTCGGGACAGGGGGTTTACGAGCAGTACTTC
CAAPPSGQGVYEQYF